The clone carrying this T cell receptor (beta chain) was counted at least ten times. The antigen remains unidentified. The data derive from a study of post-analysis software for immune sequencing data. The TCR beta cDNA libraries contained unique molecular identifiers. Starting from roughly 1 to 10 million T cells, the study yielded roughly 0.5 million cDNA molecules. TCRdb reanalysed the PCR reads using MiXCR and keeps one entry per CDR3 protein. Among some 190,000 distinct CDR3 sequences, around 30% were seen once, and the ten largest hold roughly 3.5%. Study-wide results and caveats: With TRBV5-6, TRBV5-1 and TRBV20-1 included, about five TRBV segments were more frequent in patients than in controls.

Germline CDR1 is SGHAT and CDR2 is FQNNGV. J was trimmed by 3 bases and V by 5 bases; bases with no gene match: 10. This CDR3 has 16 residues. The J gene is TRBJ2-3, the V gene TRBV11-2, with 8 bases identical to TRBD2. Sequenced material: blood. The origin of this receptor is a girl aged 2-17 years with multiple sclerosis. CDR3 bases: TGTGCCAGCAGCCCTGTCGGCAGCGGGAGAACAGATACGCAGTATTTT. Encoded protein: CASSPVGSGRTDTQYF.